This T cell receptor beta chain came from a study of T cell responses to AZD1222 COVID-19 vaccine. Sequenced by immunoSEQ multiplex PCR; TCRdb stores in-frame clones only, minus some. The repertoire holds under 150,000 clones, with 93% as singletons. Trimming removed 5 bases at V and 1 base at J, with 9 bases between. CDR3 length equals 13 residues. Germline V gene sequence: CDR1 SGHAT, CDR2 FQNNGV. The sequencing used peripheral blood, collected on day 0 of AZD1222 vaccination. The sequence was collected from an adult in good health. This chain links TRBV11-2 with TRBJ2-7; perhaps TRBD1 as D (5 bases). The CDR3 here is CASSRSGSYEQYF. The CDR3 DNA reads as TGTGCCAGCAGCAGGTCAGGGTCCTACGAGCAGTACTTC.